The source of this TCR beta chain is a study of shared clonotypes between healthy human individuals. Germline-derived CDR1 and CDR2 are MDHEN and SYDVKM. This CDR3 has 14 residues. Trimming stripped 5 bases from V and 6 bases from J, with 13 bases between. Deep level was the assay's run setting. Here immunoSEQ multiplex PCR was the method, and the copy in TCRdb shows in-frame clones only, minus some. This table has about 2 million clones, approximately 94% appearing once. Selected positively for CCR7 and CD45RO-negative, naive CD8 cells excluded terminally differentiated effector memory CD45RA+ cells.

The TCR comes from a man in his late teens or twenties in good health. The rearrangement uses TRBV28 and TRBJ2-2, with D perhaps TRBD2 (6 bases). Sequenced: naive CD8+ T cells sorted from blood. The CDR3 bases are TGTGCCAGCAGTGTCGGGACTCCATCCGGGGAGCTGTTTTTT. It yields the protein CASSVGTPSGELFF.